Listed here are 24 T cell receptor beta chains from one sample, sequenced in a study of T cell clonality in common variable immunodeficiency. Whole-study findings and limits: In common variable immunodeficiency, TCR beta chains reportedly carried fewer deletions and N-nucleotide insertions.

Their antigen targets remain unknown. The table came from immunoSEQ multiplex PCR; TCRdb's copy has only in-frame clones and leaves some out. Reported are about 20,000 clones, none seen only once; the ten largest carry about 2.5%. Sequenced input: peripheral blood mononuclear cells. Every receptor here comes from a human donor with common variable immunodeficiency.

This clone appeared a few times. The CDR3 end is not reached by the read, which stops 3 residues before it; the germline J gene fills it in. The genes are TRBV7-2 and TRBJ1-5; no definite D call. Germline V gene data show CDR1 as SGHTA and CDR2 as FQGNSA. Between the trimmed V and J ends, which lost 5 bases and 5 bases, there was a span of 16 bases. The CDR3 length is 15 residues. CDR3 sequence reads: CASSVTGRMDQPQHF. The sequenced CDR3 bases are TGTGCCAGCAGCGTTACGGGGAGAATGGATCAGCCC.

The covered CDR3 bases are TGTGCCAGCTCACCGTTACAGGCCGTTTCCTCCTACGAG. It codes for CASSPLQAVSSYE. The entire CDR3 reads CASSPLQAVSSYEQYF. V is TRBV18 and J is TRBJ2-7, with a tentative D call TRBD1 (5 bases). The read comes to an end 3 residues before the CDR3 does, leaving the germline J gene to fill in the end. V lost 3 bases and J lost 0, with 15 bases in between. CDR1 and CDR2 from the germline V gene are KGHSH and LQKENI. CDR3 length: 16 residues. Full variable domain (missing parts from reference TRBV18 and TRBJ2-7): NAGVMQNPRHLVRRRGQEARLRCSPMKGHSHVYWYRQLPEEGLKFMVYLQKENIIDESGMPKERFSAEFPKEGPSILRIQQVVRGDSAAYFCASSPLQAVSSYEQYFGPGTRLTVT.

This clone was seen more than once but under ten times. The CDR3 extends 3 residues past the end of the read, so its final part is completed from the germline J gene. This rearrangement joins TRBV7-6 to TRBJ2-5, with D tentatively TRBD2 (7 bases). The CDR3 covers 15 residues. The germline CDR1 and CDR2 sequences are SGHVS and FNYEAQ. V dropped 1 base and J dropped 4 bases, with 13 bases sitting between them. Partial CDR3 DNA: TGTGCCAGCAGCTTAGGTGGGGGGGCTCGAGAGACC. It translates to CASSLGGGARET. The CDR3, in full, reads CASSLGGGARETQYF.

This clone was counted only a few times. CDR3: CASSPLATTDTQYF. The CDR3 bases that were read are TGTGCCAGCTCACCACTAGCGACCACAGATACG. The chain employs TRBV18 and TRBJ2-3; tentatively, D is TRBD2 (5 bases). The CDR3 end is not reached by the read, which stops 3 residues before it; the germline J gene fills it in. Trimming shortened V by 1 base and J by 2 bases, and 7 bases separated the two germline ends. The germline V gene encodes CDR1 KGHSH and CDR2 LQKENI. The length of the CDR3 is 14 residues.

On this clone itself: The CDR3 end is not reached by the read, which stops 3 residues before it; the germline J gene fills it in. This chain links TRBV18 with TRBJ2-3; 7 bases fit TRBD1. This CDR3 region has 16 residues. The J segment lost 3 bases and the V segment lost 6 bases, leaving 12 bases of the junction unmatched. The germline V gene has CDR1 KGHSH and CDR2 LQKENI. The DNA read from the CDR3 is TGTGCCAGCTCGCTCCTTGGACAGGCGCGGACAGATACG. Encoded protein: CASSLLGQARTDT. The whole CDR3 sequence reads CASSLLGQARTDTQYF.

This clone was seen more than once but under ten times. The read halts 3 residues ahead of the CDR3 end, with the missing end drawn from the germline J gene. The chain recombines TRBV19 with TRBJ2-2; D gene unclear. This CDR3 contains 18 residues. V lost 5 bases, J lost 0 bases, and 19 bases lay in between. CDR1 LNHDA and CDR2 SQIVND come from the germline V gene (reference sequence). CDR3 region: CASSSPPRSVANTGELFF. Partial CDR3 DNA: TGTGCCAGTAGTTCCCCCCCCCGGTCGGTCGCGAACACCGGGGAG.

This clone was seen many times. The observed sequence ends 3 residues before the CDR3 terminus, with the missing tail filled in from the germline J gene. The V and J genes are TRBV5-4 and TRBJ2-2; D is perhaps TRBD1 (5 bases). This CDR3 is 14 amino acids long. Germline CDR1 SGHNT, CDR2 YYREEE (reference sequence). V gave up 0 bases and J gave up 4 bases, with 7 bases separating them. The sequenced part of the CDR3 DNA is TGTGCCAGCAGCTTGGGGCAGGGCACCGGGGAG. Protein: CASSLGQGTGE. In full, the CDR3 is CASSLGQGTGELFF. Combining the CDR3 with reference TRBV5-4 and TRBJ2-2 gives the whole variable domain ETGVTQSPTHLIKTRGQQVTLRCSSQSGHNTVSWYQQALGQGPQFIFQYYREEENGRGNFPPRFSGLQFPNYSSELNVNALELDDSALYLCASSLGQGTGELFFGEGSRLTVL.

This clone appeared a few times. The read finishes 3 residues shy of the CDR3 end, and the germline J gene is used to complete it. This chain connects TRBV7-9 to TRBJ1-2, with D possibly being TRBD1 (5 bases). Between the trimmed V and J ends, which lost 1 base and 5 bases, there was a span of 8 bases. Germline V gives CDR1 SEHNR, CDR2 FQNEAQ (reference sequence). CDR3 length: 13 amino acids. The CDR3 sequence is CASSLVAGYGYTF. The CDR3 bases that were read are TGTGCCAGCAGCTTAGTGGCAGGGTATGGC.

Concerning this clone: The sequence runs out 3 residues before the end of the CDR3; the remainder is reconstructed from the germline J gene. This chain joins TRBV19 and TRBJ2-1, with D perhaps TRBD2 (6 bases). Germline-derived CDR1 and CDR2 are LNHDA and SQIVND (reference sequence). Trimming cost V 9 bases and J 7 bases, with 19 bases left between them. This CDR3 is 14 amino acids long. The CDR3 loop is CASKTSSWWNEQFF. CDR3 DNA (partial): TGTGCCAGCAAGACTAGTTCGTGGTGGAATGAG.

This clone has a handful of counts. The read finishes 3 residues shy of the CDR3 end, and the germline J gene is used to complete it. This chain joins TRBV7-2 and TRBJ1-4; D is unclear. The V and J ends lost 8 bases and 5 bases respectively, with 6 bases between them. This CDR3 is built from 11 residues. Germline V gives CDR1 SGHTA, CDR2 FQGNSA. The CDR3 spells CASGLNEKLFF. The part of the CDR3 DNA that was read is TGTGCCAGCGGACTAAATGAAAAA.

This clone has more than one count but fewer than ten. Read data end 3 residues before the CDR3 end; the end is taken from the germline J gene. J is TRBJ2-5 and V is TRBV18; TRBD2 might be the D (6 bases). Germline-derived CDR1 and CDR2 are KGHSH and LQKENI. CDR3 length equals 13 residues. V gave up 3 bases and J gave up 5 bases, with 10 bases separating them. The CDR3 region is CASSPPGRETQYF. CDR3 DNA (partial): TGTGCCAGCTCACCTCCGGGGAGGGAGACC.

The sample holds a few counts of this clone. The missing CDR3 end, 3 residues past where the read stops, is filled in from the germline J gene. The chain employs TRBV30 and TRBJ2-3; 12 bases line up with TRBD2. V shed 2 bases, J shed 3 bases, and the junction held 6 bases outside the gene matches. Germline V gene sequence: CDR1 GTSNPN, CDR2 SVGIG (reference sequence). The CDR3 has 16 amino acids. The CDR3 DNA, read in part, is TGTGCCTGGAGTCCCTTGCTAGCGGGAGGGACAGATACG. This gives the protein CAWSPLLAGGTDT. The full CDR3 protein reads CAWSPLLAGGTDTQYF.

On this clone: With the read ending 3 residues before the CDR3 end, the germline J gene is used to fill in that end. The genes are TRBV18 and TRBJ2-6; the match to TRBD1 covers 7 bases. This CDR3 is 19 amino acids long. Germline-derived CDR1 and CDR2 are KGHSH and LQKENI. With V trimmed by 4 bases and J by 0 bases, 12 bases remained unmatched. The sequenced CDR3 bases are TGTGCCAGCTCACGGACGGGACAGCCCTTGTACTCTGGGGCCAACGTC. Its protein is CASSRTGQPLYSGANV. The full CDR3 is CASSRTGQPLYSGANVLTF. The full variable domain, rest sourced from reference TRBV18 and TRBJ2-6, is NAGVMQNPRHLVRRRGQEARLRCSPMKGHSHVYWYRQLPEEGLKFMVYLQKENIIDESGMPKERFSAEFPKEGPSILRIQQVVRGDSAAYFCASSRTGQPLYSGANVLTFGAGSRLTVL.

There are a few counts of this clone. The CDR3 end is not reached by the read, which stops 3 residues before it; the germline J gene fills it in. V usage is TRBV18 and J usage is TRBJ2-3; a weak D match, TRBD1 (5 bases). Trimming left V 4 bases short and J 3 bases short, with 11 bases between. The CDR3 covers 14 residues. Germline CDR1 is KGHSH and CDR2 is LQKENI. CDR3 DNA (partial): TGTGCCAGCTCACTCTCTTCAGGGACAGATACG. It yields the protein CASSLSSGTDT. The entire CDR3 protein reads CASSLSSGTDTQYF.

A few counts support this clone. Coverage ceases 3 residues before the CDR3 finishes, and the germline J gene fills in the end. The gene calls are TRBV19 and TRBJ2-2; D gene unclear. Germline V gene sequence: CDR1 LNHDA, CDR2 SQIVND (reference sequence). V was cut by 5 bases and J by 6 bases, with 13 bases left in between. CDR3 size: 14 residues. The chain's CDR3 is CASSAFPFSGELFF. The sequenced CDR3 bases are TGTGCCAGTAGTGCGTTCCCGTTTTCCGGGGAG.

This clone has just a few counts. The CDR3 end is not reached by the read, which stops 3 residues before it; the germline J gene fills it in. The rearrangement links TRBV18 to TRBJ2-5, with a tentative D call TRBD1 (6 bases). The CDR3 runs 14 residues. V was trimmed by 6 bases and J by 5 bases, leaving 16 bases between them. Germline CDR1 KGHSH, CDR2 LQKENI. CDR3 bases read: TGTGCCAGCTCCCTTCAACAGGGATGGGAGACC. Protein sequence: CASSLQQGWET. The whole CDR3 sequence reads CASSLQQGWETQYF. The full variable domain, completed using reference TRBV18 and TRBJ2-5, is NAGVMQNPRHLVRRRGQEARLRCSPMKGHSHVYWYRQLPEEGLKFMVYLQKENIIDESGMPKERFSAEFPKEGPSILRIQQVVRGDSAAYFCASSLQQGWETQYFGPGTRLLVL.

This clone has just a few counts. Read sequence stops 3 residues before the CDR3 end, and the germline J gene provides the missing end. The chain links TRBV18 to TRBJ2-6; no clear D gene. The CDR3 is 18 amino acids. The V end was cut by 3 bases, the J end by 0 bases, with 15 bases between. The V gene's germline CDR1 is KGHSH and CDR2 LQKENI. The CDR3 reads CASSPQNLGSSGANVLTF. Incomplete CDR3 DNA: TGTGCCAGCTCACCTCAAAACCTCGGGTCCTCTGGGGCCAACGTC.

As for this clone: The CDR3 goes on 3 residues after the read ends, and that part is filled in from the germline J gene. The rearrangement links TRBV19 to TRBJ2-2; TRBD1 agrees at 8 bases. Germline V gives CDR1 LNHDA, CDR2 SQIVND (reference sequence). The CDR3 has 16 residues. The trim removed 4 bases at V and 2 bases at J, leaving 6 bases unmatched. The CDR3 loop reads CASSTRTGTNTGELFF. The sequenced CDR3 bases are TGTGCCAGTAGTACTCGGACAGGGACAAACACCGGGGAG. The whole variable domain, remainder taken from reference TRBV19 and TRBJ2-2, is DGGITQSPKYLFRKEGQNVTLSCEQNLNHDAMYWYRQDPGQGLRLIYYSQIVNDFQKGDIAEGYSVSREKKESFPLTVTSAQKNPTAFYLCASSTRTGTNTGELFFGEGSRLTVL.

Comment on this clone: The read terminates 3 residues before the CDR3 end, so the remaining end is supplied by the germline J gene. The chain has TRBV7-2 and TRBJ2-5; TRBD2 agrees at 12 bases. Per germline, CDR1 SGHTA and CDR2 FQGNSA. V gave up 5 bases and J gave up 4 bases; unmatched junction bases: 5. This CDR3 has 15 residues. The CDR3 sequence is CASSTGLAGPETQYF. The CDR3 bases that were read are TGTGCCAGCAGCACCGGACTAGCGGGGCCAGAGACC.

As for this clone: From the germline J gene comes the end of the CDR3, since the read stops 3 residues before it. The V gene is TRBV19, the J gene TRBJ1-1; the D is unclear. The length of the CDR3 is 14 residues. Germline CDR1 LNHDA, CDR2 SQIVND (reference sequence). The sequenced part of the CDR3 DNA is TGTGCCAGTAGTATAAGAGGAGTTTTCGGGGAA. This gives the protein CASSIRGVFGE. The complete CDR3 sequence is CASSIRGVFGEAFF.

Only a few counts were recorded for this clone. The read stops 3 residues short of the end of the CDR3; the missing end is completed from the germline J gene. This sequence joins TRBV5-5 and TRBJ1-2; D unresolved. CDR1 SGHKS and CDR2 YYEKEE come from the germline V gene (reference sequence). The CDR3 runs to 15 residues. V lost 0 bases, J lost 2 bases, and 11 bases lay in between. The chain's CDR3 is CASSLVGPQNYGYTF. The CDR3 DNA, read in part, is TGTGCCAGCAGCTTGGTAGGGCCTCAGAACTATGGC.

With regard to this clone: The read stops 3 residues short of the end of the CDR3; the missing end is completed from the germline J gene. J is TRBJ1-2 and V is TRBV7-2; no firm D call. V was pared by 8 bases and J by 1 base, with 11 bases between. CDR3 size: 13 residues. The germline CDR1 and CDR2 sequences are SGHTA and FQGNSA. The CDR3 DNA, read in part, is TGTGCCAGCGCAGCGACCTTTAACTATGGC. Its translation is CASAATFNYG. The whole CDR3 is CASAATFNYGYTF.

This clone was seen a few times. The read terminates 3 residues before the CDR3 end, so the remaining end is supplied by the germline J gene. The chain is built from TRBV19 and TRBJ1-4; a weak D match, TRBD1 (6 bases). This CDR3 comprises 15 residues. Trimming took 6 bases from V and 8 from J, leaving 19 bases between them. CDR1 LNHDA and CDR2 SQIVND come from the germline V gene (reference sequence). The CDR3 reads CASRRGGGAQEKLFF. CDR3 bases read: TGTGCCAGTAGACGAGGAGGGGGGGCCCAAGAAAAA.

This clone turned up a few times. The missing CDR3 end, 3 residues past where the read stops, is filled in from the germline J gene. The rearrangement uses TRBV7-2 and TRBJ2-2; 8 bases are shared with TRBD1. Trimming took 4 bases from V and 9 from J; bases not matched to a gene: 4. Germline V gene sequence: CDR1 SGHTA, CDR2 FQGNSA. The CDR3 is made up of 13 amino acids. CDR3 sequence reads: CASSWTGLRELFF. The CDR3 DNA, read in part, is TGTGCCAGCAGCTGGACAGGGCTCCGGGAG. The full variable domain, rest sourced from reference TRBV7-2 and TRBJ2-2, is GAGVSQSPSNKVTEKGKDVELRCDPISGHTALYWYRQSLGQGLEFLIYFQGNSAPDKSGLPSDRFSAERTGGSVSTLTIQRTQQEDSAVYLCASSWTGLRELFFGEGSRLTVL.